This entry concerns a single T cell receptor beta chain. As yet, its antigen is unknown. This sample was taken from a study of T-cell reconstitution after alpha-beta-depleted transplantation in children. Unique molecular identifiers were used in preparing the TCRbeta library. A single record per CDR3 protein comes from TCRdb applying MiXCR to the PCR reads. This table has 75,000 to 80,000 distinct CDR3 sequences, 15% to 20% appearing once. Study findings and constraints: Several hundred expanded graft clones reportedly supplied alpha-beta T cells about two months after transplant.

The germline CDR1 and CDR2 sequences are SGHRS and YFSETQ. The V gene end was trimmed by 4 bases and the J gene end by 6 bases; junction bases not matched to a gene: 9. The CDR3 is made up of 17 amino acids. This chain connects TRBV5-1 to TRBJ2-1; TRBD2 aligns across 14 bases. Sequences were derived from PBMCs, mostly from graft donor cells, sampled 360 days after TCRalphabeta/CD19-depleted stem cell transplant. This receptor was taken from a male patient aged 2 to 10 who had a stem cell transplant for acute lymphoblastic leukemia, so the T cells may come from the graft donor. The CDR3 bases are TGCGCCAGCAGCGCGGGACTAGCGGGAGTTAGGTTCAATGAGCAGTTCTTC. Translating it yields CASSAGLAGVRFNEQFF.